The 21 T cell receptor beta chains below were found in one sample sequenced in a study of blood T cell repertoires in COVID-19. Profiling relied on immunoSEQ multiplex PCR, and the TCRdb table lists in-frame clones only, not all of them. The sample includes about 250,000 clones, around four fifths of them seen just once. Sequencing input: peripheral blood. The receptors stem from a man aged 40-55 years with active or convalescent COVID-19.

V is TRBV10-3 and J is TRBJ1-2, with D maybe TRBD1 (6 bases). Germline values: CDR1 ENHRY, CDR2 SYGVKD. The V end lost 2 bases, the J end lost 5 bases, and 9 bases lay between the germline ends. This CDR3 comprises 13 residues. The CDR3 nucleotides read TGTGCCATCAGTGAGCAGGGGATGTATGGCTACACCTTC. Translated, it gives CAISEQGMYGYTF.

The chain couples TRBV9 to TRBJ1-2; tentatively, D is TRBD1 (6 bases). Trimming left V 3 bases short and J 6 bases short, with 21 bases between. The CDR3 spans 16 residues. CDR1 and CDR2 from the germline V gene are SGDLS and YYNGEE. The CDR3 nucleotides are TGTGCCAGCAGCGCCGCCTCCGACAGGCCCCTCGATGGCTACACCTTC. It translates to CASSAASDRPLDGYTF.

The chain combines TRBV6-5 with TRBJ1-5; D is uncertain. Germline CDR1 is MNHEY and CDR2 is SVGAGI. The V end lost 6 bases, the J end lost 5 bases, and 11 bases lay between the germline ends. The length of the CDR3 is 13 residues. The CDR3 is CASRRNLDQPQHF. The CDR3 nucleotides read TGTGCCAGCAGGAGGAACCTCGATCAGCCCCAGCATTTT.

This chain connects TRBV10-3 to TRBJ2-3; TRBD2 might be the D (5 bases). The CDR3 sequence is 12 residues long. The germline V gene encodes CDR1 ENHRY and CDR2 SYGVKD. V was clipped by 5 bases and J by 11 bases, with 14 bases between them. This CDR3 reads CAISRTEEGQYF. The CDR3 DNA is TGTGCCATCAGTAGAACGGAAGAGGGGCAGTATTTT.

J is TRBJ2-7 and V is TRBV6-6, with D possibly TRBD2 on 6 matching bases. Germline V gene data show CDR1 as MNHNY and CDR2 as SVGAGI (reference sequence). Trimming left V 7 bases short and J 9 bases short, with 13 bases between. The CDR3 extends over 11 amino acids. CDR3 residues: CASKGRGGQYF. The CDR3 DNA reads TGTGCCAGCAAGGGCCGGGGAGGGCAGTACTTC.

This clone appeared a single time. The chain combines TRBV7-2 with TRBJ1-1, with D tentatively TRBD1 (5 bases). Germline lookup yields CDR1 SGHTA and CDR2 FQGNSA. V was clipped by 5 bases and J by 1 base, with 11 bases between them. The length of the CDR3 is 14 residues. The CDR3 is CASSLPTENTEAFF. The CDR3 DNA sequence: TGTGCCAGCAGCCTACCGACAGAGAACACTGAAGCTTTCTTT.

The V gene is TRBV11-3, the J gene TRBJ2-3, with TRBD2 matching 7 bases. This CDR3 comprises 17 residues. Per germline, CDR1 SGHNT and CDR2 YENEEA. V trimming: 0 bases; J trimming: 1 base; junction bases outside the gene matches: 7. The CDR3 here is CASSLDLVGGGTDTQYF. CDR3 coding DNA: TGTGCCAGCAGCTTAGATCTCGTTGGGGGGGGCACAGATACGCAGTATTTT.

This clone occurred a few times. V is TRBV5-5 and J is TRBJ1-4, with D hard to call. Looked up from germline, CDR1 is SGHKS and CDR2 is YYEKEE (reference sequence). The CDR3 is 13 amino acids. V was pared by 3 bases and J by 7 bases, with 10 bases between. The CDR3 is CASSWESGEKLFF. CDR3 coding DNA: TGTGCCAGCAGCTGGGAGTCGGGTGAAAAACTGTTTTTT.

The gene calls are TRBV6-5 and TRBJ2-2; TRBD1 agrees at 7 bases. The CDR3 totals 14 residues. The germline V gene encodes CDR1 MNHEY and CDR2 SVGAGI. Trimming took 8 bases from V and 1 from J; bases not matched to a gene: 4. CDR3 nucleotide sequence: TGTGCCAGCGGGCAGGGGGAGAACACCGGGGAGCTGTTTTTT. Its protein product is CASGQGENTGELFF.

V gene TRBV24-1 combines with J gene TRBJ1-1, with 7 positions matching TRBD1. The trim removed 4 bases at V and 6 bases at J, leaving 7 bases unmatched. CDR3 length: 14 amino acids. Germline V gives CDR1 KGHDR, CDR2 SFDVKD. CDR3 amino acids: CATSDQTGSAEAFF. The DNA of the CDR3 is TGTGCCACCAGTGACCAGACAGGGAGTGCTGAAGCTTTCTTT.

The chain links TRBV24-1 to TRBJ2-5, with D unclear. The CDR3 sequence is 13 residues long. Trimming stripped 4 bases from V and 0 bases from J, with 5 bases between. Germline CDR1 KGHDR, CDR2 SFDVKD. The CDR3 spells CATSDPYQETQYF. As DNA, the CDR3 is TGTGCCACCAGTGACCCGTACCAAGAGACCCAGTACTTC.

V gene TRBV30 combines with J gene TRBJ2-5; 9 bases match TRBD1. Germline CDR1 reads GTSNPN; CDR2 reads SVGIG (reference sequence). This CDR3 has 15 residues. J was trimmed by 1 base and V by 2 bases; bases with no gene match: 5. CDR3 sequence: CAWSRQGGLQETQYF. The CDR3 bases are TGTGCCTGGAGTAGACAGGGGGGCCTCCAAGAGACCCAGTACTTC.

The chain carries TRBV24-1 and TRBJ1-5; 10 bases agree with TRBD1. The CDR3 consists of 15 residues. Germline CDR1 reads KGHDR; CDR2 reads SFDVKD. V lost 3 bases to trimming and J lost 4 bases; unmatched junction nucleotides: 2. The CDR3 coding sequence is TGTGCCACCAGTGATGACAGGGGGCCAAATCAGCCCCAGCATTTT. Its translation: CATSDDRGPNQPQHF.

The chain carries TRBV30 and TRBJ1-2, with TRBD1 matching over 8 bases. V lost 1 base, J lost 8 bases, and 9 bases stayed unmatched. This CDR3 is 14 amino acids long. The germline CDR1 and CDR2 sequences are GTSNPN and SVGIG (reference sequence). The CDR3 DNA follows: TGTGCCTGGAGTGGGACAGGGAGGATGCGCGGCTACACCTTC. It specifies CAWSGTGRMRGYTF.

The gene calls are TRBV5-1 and TRBJ1-4; 10 positions match TRBD1. With 1 base clipped from V and 3 bases from J, the junction kept 3 bases outside the gene matches. The CDR3 contains 16 residues. CDR1 is SGHRS and CDR2 is YFSETQ in the germline V gene. CDR3 bases: TGCGCCAGCAGCTTGACCGGGACAGGGGCTAATGAAAAACTGTTTTTT. It yields the protein CASSLTGTGANEKLFF.

The rearrangement uses TRBV6-5 and TRBJ2-5; no clear D. The CDR3 runs to 15 residues. With 0 bases removed from V and 7 bases from J, the gap between germline ends came to 15 bases. Germline V lookup: CDR1 MNHEY, CDR2 SVGAGI. The DNA of the CDR3 is TGTGCCAGCAGTTACTCGATATATTCAACGGGGACCCAGTACTTC. This encodes CASSYSIYSTGTQYF.

This clone turned up a few times. The chain recombines TRBV4-1 with TRBJ1-5, with D tentatively TRBD1 (5 bases). The V and J ends lost 0 bases and 0 bases respectively, with 12 bases between them. CDR1 and CDR2 (germline): MGHRA, YSYEKL. There are 17 residues in the CDR3. The CDR3 loop reads CASSQDRGRDSNQPQHF. CDR3 coding DNA: TGCGCCAGCAGCCAAGATCGAGGCAGGGATAGCAATCAGCCCCAGCATTTT.

This chain uses TRBV19 with TRBJ1-1; 11 positions agree with TRBD1. The CDR3 consists of 15 residues. Germline lookup yields CDR1 LNHDA and CDR2 SQIVND (reference sequence). V dropped 10 bases and J dropped 1; count of bases not matched to a gene: 8. The CDR3 protein is CATAGQGARNTEAFF. DNA of the CDR3: TGTGCCACCGCCGGACAGGGGGCTAGGAACACTGAAGCTTTCTTT. Supplemented by reference TRBV19 and TRBJ1-1, the full variable domain reads DGGITQSPKYLFRKEGQNVTLSCEQNLNHDAMYWYRQDPGQGLRLIYYSQIVNDFQKGDIAEGYSVSREKKESFPLTVTSAQKNPTAFYLCATAGQGARNTEAFFGQGTRLTVV.

The chain combines TRBV10-3 with TRBJ2-7, with TRBD2 identical over 7 bases. With V trimmed by 4 bases and J by 5 bases, 8 bases remained unmatched. The CDR3 is made up of 14 amino acids. Per germline, CDR1 ENHRY and CDR2 SYGVKD. CDR3 sequence reads: CAISGGGNGDEQYF. CDR3 sequence (DNA): TGTGCCATCAGTGGGGGAGGGAACGGGGACGAGCAGTACTTC.

The J gene is TRBJ2-1, the V gene TRBV18; 8 bases line up with TRBD1. CDR3 length: 15 residues. Germline values: CDR1 KGHSH, CDR2 LQKENI. Trimming cost V 2 bases and J 8 bases; bases outside gene matches: 8. The CDR3 region has the DNA TGTGCCAGCTCACCAACAGGGGGTGGATGGGATGAGCAGTTCTTC. It is translated as CASSPTGGGWDEQFF.

The chain is built from TRBV6-2 or TRBV6-3 and TRBJ1-2; D gene ambiguous. In germline, CDR1 is MNHEY, CDR2 SVGEGT. There are 16 residues in the CDR3. V lost 0 bases and J lost 1, with 12 bases in between. The CDR3 sequence is CASSYSKGGGNYGYTF. CDR3 DNA: TGTGCCAGCAGTTACTCAAAAGGTGGAGGTAACTATGGCTACACCTTC.